Listed below are T cell receptor beta chains from one sample, sequenced in a study of blood T cells in healthy people across ages. TCRdb redid the calling of the 5' RACE reads with MiXCR, one entry per CDR3 protein. The sample contains over 1,200,000 distinct CDR3 sequences, 45% to 70% of which appear only once. The sequenced sample consisted of blood. The receptors here all came from a man aged 18 to 29 in good health. The CDR3 runs from the conserved cysteine through the conserved F or W. D genes are given only for firm matches. Only part of the rows carry a size: once, few, many, or a class if the clone is expanded.

D: .; length: 10; size: .; J: TRBJ1-2; V: TRBV29-1; DNA: TGCAGCGTTGTCGAGGATGGCTACACCTTC; CDR3: CSVVEDGYTF
D: .; length: 14; size: few; J: TRBJ2-7; V: TRBV7-9; DNA: TGTGCCAGCGCACCCCGGGAAAGACGGGGCGAGCAGTACTTC; CDR3: CASAPRERRGEQYF
D: .; length: 15; size: once; J: TRBJ2-5; V: TRBV18; DNA: TGTGCCAGCTCACAGGGCGATTCGGATGGAAAGACCCAGTACTTC; CDR3: CASSQGDSDGKTQYF
D: .; length: 15; size: .; J: TRBJ1-2; V: TRBV6-2/TRBV6-3; DNA: TGTGCCAGCAGTGACCGGATGGGCGGTAACTATGGCTACACCTTC; CDR3: CASSDRMGGNYGYTF
D: TRBD2; length: 14; size: .; J: TRBJ2-1; V: TRBV9; DNA: TGTGCCAGCAGCGTAAATGAGCGGGGGCCTGAGCAGTTCTTC; CDR3: CASSVNERGPEQFF
D: .; length: 15; size: .; J: TRBJ1-6; V: TRBV21-1; DNA: TGTGCCAGCTTAATCGACAACAGGGATAGTTCACCCCTCCACTTT; CDR3: CASLIDNRDSSPLHF
D: TRBD2; length: 11; size: .; J: TRBJ2-4; V: TRBV29-1; DNA: TGCAGCGTCGGGGGGGTATGGGAGCAGTACTTC; CDR3: CSVGGVWEQYF
D: .; length: 17; size: .; J: TRBJ2-6; V: TRBV7-2; DNA: TGTGCCAGCAGCTTAGGGGGCTTCCTCTCTGGGGCCAACGTCCTGACTTTC; CDR3: CASSLGGFLSGANVLTF
D: TRBD2; length: 16; size: .; J: TRBJ2-3; V: TRBV12-3/TRBV12-4; DNA: TGTGCCAGCAGTCCCCAAGCGGGGGTGAGCGGGAATACGCAGTATTTT; CDR3: CASSPQAGVSGNTQYF
D: .; length: 15; size: .; J: TRBJ2-4; V: TRBV7-2; DNA: TGTGCCAGCAGTTGGGACACACTAGCCAAAAACATTCAGTACTTC; CDR3: CASSWDTLAKNIQYF
D: TRBD1; length: 16; size: once; J: TRBJ2-7; V: TRBV7-7; DNA: TGTGCCAGCAGCTCTTTCGGACAGGGTCTCTACTACGAGCAGTACTTC; CDR3: CASSSFGQGLYYEQYF
D: .; length: 16; size: few; J: TRBJ1-4; V: TRBV4-2; DNA: TGTGCCAGCAGCCAAGAAGCGGGGTTCGTTAATGAAAAACTGTTTTTT; CDR3: CASSQEAGFVNEKLFF
D: TRBD1; length: 14; size: few; J: TRBJ2-4; V: TRBV7-9; DNA: TGTGCCAGCAGCTCGACAGGGACCCCAAACATTCAGTACTTC; CDR3: CASSSTGTPNIQYF
D: TRBD1; length: 17; size: .; J: TRBJ1-6; V: TRBV4-3; DNA: TGCGCCAGCAGCCAAAGTCCCAACAGGGGGACCAATTCACCCCTCCACTTT; CDR3: CASSQSPNRGTNSPLHF
D: TRBD1; length: 16; size: .; J: TRBJ2-5; V: TRBV7-2; DNA: TGTGCCAGCAGCTTAGGGACAGGGGCTTTGGAAGAGACCCAGTACTTC; CDR3: CASSLGTGALEETQYF
D: TRBD1; length: 15; size: .; J: TRBJ2-7; V: TRBV11-2; DNA: TGTGCCAGCAGCTTCGGTCGACAGGGGAAATACGAGCAGTACTTC; CDR3: CASSFGRQGKYEQYF
D: TRBD2; length: 18; size: once; J: TRBJ2-5; V: TRBV4-3; DNA: TGCGCCAGCAGCCAACATCTAGCGGGGGACAAGTACCAAGAGACCCAGTACTTC; CDR3: CASSQHLAGDKYQETQYF
D: .; length: 15; size: .; J: TRBJ2-5; V: TRBV20-1; DNA: TGCAGTGCTAGGAAGGACGTTCCAACGGTTGGGATCCAGTACTTC; CDR3: CSARKDVPTVGIQYF
D: TRBD1; length: 14; size: .; J: TRBJ2-5; V: TRBV12-3/TRBV12-4; DNA: TGTGCCAGCAGCTCCACAGGGGCTGGCGAGACCCAGTACTTC; CDR3: CASSSTGAGETQYF
D: .; length: 12; size: .; J: TRBJ1-2; V: TRBV19; DNA: TGTGCCAGTAGTATTACGACAGATAACTACACCTTC; CDR3: CASSITTDNYTF
D: .; length: 14; size: .; J: TRBJ2-7; V: TRBV7-2; DNA: TGTGCCAGCAGCCCCAGGGACGGTGCCTACGAGCAGTACTTC; CDR3: CASSPRDGAYEQYF
D: TRBD1; length: 15; size: .; J: TRBJ1-6; V: TRBV7-9; DNA: TGTGCCAGCAGCGATGGACAGGGGCCTTATTCACCCCTCCACTTT; CDR3: CASSDGQGPYSPLHF
D: .; length: 13; size: .; J: TRBJ1-3; V: TRBV20-1; DNA: TGCAGTGCTCTGGACCTGGCCGGATACACCATATATTTT; CDR3: CSALDLAGYTIYF
D: .; length: 16; size: .; J: TRBJ2-6; V: TRBV27; DNA: TGTGCCAGCAGTTCCAAGGGCACGCGCGGAGCCAACGTCCTGACTTTC; CDR3: CASSSKGTRGANVLTF
D: .; length: 15; size: few; J: TRBJ1-2; V: TRBV10-3; DNA: TGTGCCATCAGTGAGTCGACAACAGGGAACTATGGCTACACCTTC; CDR3: CAISESTTGNYGYTF
D: TRBD1; length: 15; size: .; J: TRBJ2-7; V: TRBV18; DNA: TGTGCCAGCTCTCGTCGCGGGACAGGGACAAACGAGCAGTACTTC; CDR3: CASSRRGTGTNEQYF
D: .; length: 16; size: .; J: TRBJ2-5; V: TRBV4-1; DNA: TGCGCCAGCAGCCAAGTCGAGGGGAAATTACAAGAGACCCAGTACTTC; CDR3: CASSQVEGKLQETQYF
D: .; length: 13; size: few; J: TRBJ1-5; V: TRBV12-5; DNA: TGTGCTAGTGGCCCGGGGGGCAATCAGCCCCAGCATTTT; CDR3: CASGPGGNQPQHF
D: .; length: 15; size: .; J: TRBJ1-2; V: TRBV4-2; DNA: TGTGCCAGCAGCCAAGGGGGCCAGGTGGTTTATGGCTACACCTTC; CDR3: CASSQGGQVVYGYTF
D: TRBD1; length: 13; size: .; J: TRBJ2-7; V: TRBV15; DNA: TGTGCCACTTCTGGGACAGGGATTTACGAGCAGTACTTC; CDR3: CATSGTGIYEQYF
D: .; length: 16; size: .; J: TRBJ1-6; V: TRBV7-6; DNA: TGTGCCAGCAGCTTAGCGGCAGGTTTTCAAAATTCACCCCTCCACTTT; CDR3: CASSLAAGFQNSPLHF